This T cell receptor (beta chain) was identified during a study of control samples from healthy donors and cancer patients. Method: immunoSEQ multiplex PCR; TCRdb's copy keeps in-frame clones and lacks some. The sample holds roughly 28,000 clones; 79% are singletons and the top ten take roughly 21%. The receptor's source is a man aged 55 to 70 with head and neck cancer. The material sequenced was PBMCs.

CDR3 nucleotide sequence: TGTGCCAGCAGTTACTTTATCGCAGGGGCCAATTCACCCCTCCACTTT. It is translated as CASSYFIAGANSPLHF. J is TRBJ1-6 and V is TRBV6-5; perhaps TRBD1 as D (6 bases). The CDR3 extends over 16 amino acids. Germline assignment: CDR1 MNHEY and CDR2 SVGAGI. Deletions cut 1 base from V and 7 bases from J, with 14 bases between.